One and the same sample provided the 4 T cell receptor beta chains below, sequenced in a study of T cell responses to AZD1222 COVID-19 vaccine. Libraries were prepared by immunoSEQ multiplex PCR; TCRdb keeps only in-frame clonotypes and omits some of them. The repertoire has fewer than 100,000 clones, around 85% of them found once; the top ten carry 11%. The specimen was peripheral blood, collected 28 days after the second AZD1222 dose. The receptors were sampled from an adult who received the AZD1222 COVID-19 vaccine.

The chain has TRBV2 and TRBJ1-5, with TRBD1 matching 8 bases. V was pared by 7 bases and J by 11 bases, with 10 bases of the junction left unmatched. There are 13 residues in the CDR3. Germline-derived CDR1 and CDR2 are SNHLY and FYNNEI. The DNA for the CDR3 is TGTGCCAGCACCCCCGGACAGGGTACGGCCCAGCATTTT. This translates into CASTPGQGTAQHF.

The V gene is TRBV5-1, the J gene TRBJ1-1; possibly TRBD1 for D (5 bases). The CDR3 is made up of 16 amino acids. V shed 4 bases and J shed 1 base, with 17 bases lying between them. Germline CDR1 reads SGHRS; CDR2 reads YFSETQ. In nucleotides, the CDR3 is TGCGCCAGCAGCCGGACGGGGCTTTCGAAGAACACTGAAGCTTTCTTT. Translating gives CASSRTGLSKNTEAFF.

V is TRBV18 and J is TRBJ1-5; tentative D call: TRBD1 (5 bases). The CDR3 is 14 amino acids. Germline V gene data show CDR1 as KGHSH and CDR2 as LQKENI. V lost 6 bases to trimming and J lost 4 bases, with 13 bases between them. CDR3 in DNA: TGTGCCAGCTCGACAGAGTCACGAAATCAGCCCCAGCATTTT. Its protein product is CASSTESRNQPQHF.

The genes are TRBV6-1 and TRBJ1-6, with TRBD1 identical over 7 bases. This CDR3 region has 17 residues. Germline assignment: CDR1 MNHNS and CDR2 SASEGT. Germline trimming cut 2 bases from V and 7 bases from J; bases unmatched to any gene: 11. CDR3 sequence: CASSERQGGPGNSPLHF. CDR3 nucleotide sequence: TGTGCCAGCAGTGAACGCCAGGGGGGTCCAGGAAATTCACCCCTCCACTTT.